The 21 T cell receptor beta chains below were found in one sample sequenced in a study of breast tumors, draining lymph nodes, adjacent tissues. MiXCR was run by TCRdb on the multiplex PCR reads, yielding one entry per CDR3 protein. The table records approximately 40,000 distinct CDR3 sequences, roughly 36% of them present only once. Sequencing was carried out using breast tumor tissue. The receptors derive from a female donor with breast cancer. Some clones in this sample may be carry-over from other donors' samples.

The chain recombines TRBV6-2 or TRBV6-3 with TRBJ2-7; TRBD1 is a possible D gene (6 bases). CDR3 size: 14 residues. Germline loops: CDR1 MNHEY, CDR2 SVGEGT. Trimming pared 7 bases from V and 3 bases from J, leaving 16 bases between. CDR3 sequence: CASTQPQGNYEQYF. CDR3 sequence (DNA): TGTGCCAGCACCCAACCACAGGGAAACTACGAGCAGTACTTC.

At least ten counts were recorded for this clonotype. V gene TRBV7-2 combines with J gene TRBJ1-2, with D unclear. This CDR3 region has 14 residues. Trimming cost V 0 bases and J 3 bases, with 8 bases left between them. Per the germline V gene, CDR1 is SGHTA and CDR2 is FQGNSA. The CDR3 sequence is CASSLAQVYYGYTF. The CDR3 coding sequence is TGTGCCAGCAGCTTAGCTCAGGTCTACTATGGCTACACCTTC.

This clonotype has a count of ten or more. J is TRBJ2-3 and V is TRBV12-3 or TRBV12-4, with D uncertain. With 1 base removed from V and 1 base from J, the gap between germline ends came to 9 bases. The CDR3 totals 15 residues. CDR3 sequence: CASSLGDIGTDTQYF. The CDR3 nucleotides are TGTGCCAGCAGTTTAGGTGATATTGGCACAGATACGCAGTATTTT.

CDR3 coding DNA: TGTGCCAGCAGCACCGGGACAGGGGGTTTCCAGCCCCAGCATTTT. Translated: CASSTGTGGFQPQHF. The chain is built from TRBV3-1 and TRBJ1-5, with 11 positions matching TRBD1. V lost 5 bases to trimming and J lost 7 bases; unmatched junction nucleotides: 7. This CDR3 has 15 residues. The germline gives CDR1 LGHDT, CDR2 YNNKEL (reference sequence).

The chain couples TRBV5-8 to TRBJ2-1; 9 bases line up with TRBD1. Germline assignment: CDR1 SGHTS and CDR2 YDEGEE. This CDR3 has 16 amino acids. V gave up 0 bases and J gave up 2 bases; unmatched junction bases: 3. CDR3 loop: CASSLGGQGPYNEQFF. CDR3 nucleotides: TGTGCCAGCAGCTTGGGGGGACAGGGTCCCTACAATGAGCAGTTCTTC.

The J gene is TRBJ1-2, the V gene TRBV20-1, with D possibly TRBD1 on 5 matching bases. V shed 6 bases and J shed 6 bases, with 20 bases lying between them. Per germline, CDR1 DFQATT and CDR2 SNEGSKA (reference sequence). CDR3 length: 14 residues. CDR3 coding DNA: TGCAGTGCCCGGGGGACCCAGGTGACCGATGGCTACACCTTC. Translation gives CSARGTQVTDGYTF.

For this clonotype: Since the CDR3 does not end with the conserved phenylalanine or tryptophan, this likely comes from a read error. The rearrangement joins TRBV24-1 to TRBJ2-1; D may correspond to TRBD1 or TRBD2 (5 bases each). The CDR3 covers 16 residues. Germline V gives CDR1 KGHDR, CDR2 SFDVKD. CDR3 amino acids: CTTSDLKGSSYNEQFS. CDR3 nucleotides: TGTACCACCAGTGATTTGAAGGGGAGCTCCTACAATGAGCAGTTCTCC.

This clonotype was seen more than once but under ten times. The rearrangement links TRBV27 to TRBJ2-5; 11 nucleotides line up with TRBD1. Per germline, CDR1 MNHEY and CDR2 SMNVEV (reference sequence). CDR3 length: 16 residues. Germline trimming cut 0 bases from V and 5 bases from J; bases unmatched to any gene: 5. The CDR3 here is CASSLSGQGAAETQYF. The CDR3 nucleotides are TGTGCCAGCAGTTTATCCGGACAGGGGGCGGCGGAGACCCAGTACTTC.

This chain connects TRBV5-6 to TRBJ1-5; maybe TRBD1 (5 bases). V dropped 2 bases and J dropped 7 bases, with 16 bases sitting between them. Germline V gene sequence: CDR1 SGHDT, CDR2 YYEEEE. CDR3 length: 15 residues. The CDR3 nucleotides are TGTGCCAGCAGCTTTTGGGCAGGGCGACGACAGCCCCAGCATTTT. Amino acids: CASSFWAGRRQPQHF. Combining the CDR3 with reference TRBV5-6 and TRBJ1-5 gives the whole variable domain DAGVTQSPTHLIKTRGQQVTLRCSPKSGHDTVSWYQQALGQGPQFIFQYYEEEERQRGNFPDRFSGHQFPNYSSELNVNALLLGDSALYLCASSFWAGRRQPQHFGDGTRLSIL.

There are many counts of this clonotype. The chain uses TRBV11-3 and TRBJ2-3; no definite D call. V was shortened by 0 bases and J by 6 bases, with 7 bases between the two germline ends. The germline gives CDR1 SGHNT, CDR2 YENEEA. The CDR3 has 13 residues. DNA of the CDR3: TGTGCCAGCAGCTTAGAGGTTGAGGATACGCAGTATTTT. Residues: CASSLEVEDTQYF.

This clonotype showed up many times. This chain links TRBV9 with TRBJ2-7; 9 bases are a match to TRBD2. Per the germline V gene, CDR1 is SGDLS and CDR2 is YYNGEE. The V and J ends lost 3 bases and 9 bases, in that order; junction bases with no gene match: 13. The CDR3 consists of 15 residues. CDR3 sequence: CASSAVAGDVEVQYF. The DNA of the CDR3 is TGTGCCAGCAGCGCCGTAGCGGGAGATGTGGAGGTGCAGTACTTC.

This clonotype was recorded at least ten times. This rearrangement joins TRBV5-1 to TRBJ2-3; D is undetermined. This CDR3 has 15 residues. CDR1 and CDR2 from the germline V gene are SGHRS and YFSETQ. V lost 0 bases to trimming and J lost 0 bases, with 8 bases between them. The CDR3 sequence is CASSLDASSTDTQYF. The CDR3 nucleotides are TGCGCCAGCAGCTTGGACGCCTCTAGCACAGATACGCAGTATTTT.

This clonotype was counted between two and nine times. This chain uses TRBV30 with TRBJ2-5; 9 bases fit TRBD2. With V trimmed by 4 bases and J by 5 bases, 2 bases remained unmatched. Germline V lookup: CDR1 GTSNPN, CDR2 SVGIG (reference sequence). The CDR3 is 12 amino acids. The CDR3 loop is CAWNAGGETQYF. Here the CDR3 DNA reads TGTGCCTGGAATGCGGGGGGGGAGACCCAGTACTTC.

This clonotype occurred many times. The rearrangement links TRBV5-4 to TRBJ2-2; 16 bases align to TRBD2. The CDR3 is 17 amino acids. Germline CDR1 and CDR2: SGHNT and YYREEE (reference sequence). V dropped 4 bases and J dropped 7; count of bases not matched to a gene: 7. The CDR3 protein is CASSGTSGRAKGGELFF. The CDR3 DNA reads TGTGCCAGCAGCGGGACTAGCGGGAGGGCCAAGGGCGGGGAGCTGTTTTTT.

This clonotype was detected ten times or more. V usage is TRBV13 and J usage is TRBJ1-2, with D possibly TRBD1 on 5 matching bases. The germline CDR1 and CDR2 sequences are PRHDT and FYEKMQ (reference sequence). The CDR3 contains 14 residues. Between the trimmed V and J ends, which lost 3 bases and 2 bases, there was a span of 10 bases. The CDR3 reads CASSFRGTNYGYTF. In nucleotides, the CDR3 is TGTGCCAGCAGCTTCCGGGGGACCAACTATGGCTACACCTTC.

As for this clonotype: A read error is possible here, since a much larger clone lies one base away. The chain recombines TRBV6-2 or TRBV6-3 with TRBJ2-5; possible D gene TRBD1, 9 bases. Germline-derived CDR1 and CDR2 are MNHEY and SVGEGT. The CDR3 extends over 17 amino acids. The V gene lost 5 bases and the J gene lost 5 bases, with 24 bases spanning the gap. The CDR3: CASSPGRGDRVLETQYF. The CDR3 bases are TGTGCCAGCAGTCCCGGGAGGGGGGACAGGGTGTTGGAGACCCAGTACTTC.

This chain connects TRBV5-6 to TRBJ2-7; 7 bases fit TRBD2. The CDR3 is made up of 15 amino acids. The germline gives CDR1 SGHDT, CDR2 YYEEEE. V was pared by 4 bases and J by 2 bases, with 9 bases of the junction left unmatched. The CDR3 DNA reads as TGTGCCAGCAGCCTCTGGGGGGGAGGAGCCTACGAGCAGTACTTC. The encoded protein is CASSLWGGGAYEQYF. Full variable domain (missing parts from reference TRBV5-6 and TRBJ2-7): DAGVTQSPTHLIKTRGQQVTLRCSPKSGHDTVSWYQQALGQGPQFIFQYYEEEERQRGNFPDRFSGHQFPNYSSELNVNALLLGDSALYLCASSLWGGGAYEQYFGPGTRLTVT.

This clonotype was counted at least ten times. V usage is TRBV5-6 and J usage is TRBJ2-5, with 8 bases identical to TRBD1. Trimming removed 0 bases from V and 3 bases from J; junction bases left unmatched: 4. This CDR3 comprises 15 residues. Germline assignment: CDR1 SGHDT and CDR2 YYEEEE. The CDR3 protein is CASSLALQGEETQYF. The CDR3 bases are TGTGCCAGCAGCTTGGCTTTACAGGGGGAAGAGACCCAGTACTTC.

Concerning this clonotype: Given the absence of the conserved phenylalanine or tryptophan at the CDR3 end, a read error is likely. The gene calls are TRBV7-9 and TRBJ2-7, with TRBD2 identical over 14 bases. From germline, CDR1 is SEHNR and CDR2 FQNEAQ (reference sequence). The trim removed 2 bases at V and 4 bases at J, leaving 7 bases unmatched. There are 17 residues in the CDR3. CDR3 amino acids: CASSLSPGTSGSYEQYL. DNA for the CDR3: TGTGCCAGCAGCTTATCCCCGGGGACTAGCGGGAGTTACGAGCAGTACCTC.

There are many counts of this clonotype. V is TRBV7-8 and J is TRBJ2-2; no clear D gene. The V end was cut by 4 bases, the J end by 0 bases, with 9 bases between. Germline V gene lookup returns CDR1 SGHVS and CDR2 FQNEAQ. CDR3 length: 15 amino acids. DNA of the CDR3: TGTGCCAGCAGCTGGCGAGAGACGAACACCGGGGAGCTGTTTTTT. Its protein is CASSWRETNTGELFF.

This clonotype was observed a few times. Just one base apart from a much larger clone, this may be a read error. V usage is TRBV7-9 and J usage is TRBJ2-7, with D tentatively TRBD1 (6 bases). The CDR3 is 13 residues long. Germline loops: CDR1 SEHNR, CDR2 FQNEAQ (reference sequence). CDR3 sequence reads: CASSYGQFYERYF. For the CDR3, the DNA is TGTGCCAGCAGCTATGGACAGTTCTACGAGCGGTACTTC.